The 5 T cell receptor beta chains given below trace back to one sample, sequenced in a study of T cells in Graves' hyperthyroidism and ophthalmopathy. It was RNA transcripts that yielded the amplified TCR beta CDR3 regions. In the first-round RT-PCR of the TCR CDR3, the HTBI primer set was used. TCRdb reprocessed the multiplex PCR reads via MiXCR and lists one record per CDR3 protein. The sample includes a few hundred thousand distinct CDR3 sequences, 15% to 18% of them seen just once. The specimen sequenced was blood. All receptors come from a woman in her late teens or twenties with Graves' hyperthyroidism.

This clonotype was seen a handful of times. The J gene is TRBJ1-2, the V gene TRBV19; maybe TRBD1 (5 bases). Germline V lookup: CDR1 LNHDA, CDR2 SQIVND (reference sequence). CDR3 length: 16 amino acids. Trimming stripped 4 bases from V and 2 bases from J, with 17 bases between. In DNA form, the CDR3 reads TGTGCCAGTAGTACCCCGATCGGGGGTGCGAACTATGGCTACACCTTC. Translation: CASSTPIGGANYGYTF. Combining the CDR3 with reference TRBV19 and TRBJ1-2 gives the whole variable domain DGGITQSPKYLFRKEGQNVTLSCEQNLNHDAMYWYRQDPGQGLRLIYYSQIVNDFQKGDIAEGYSVSREKKESFPLTVTSAQKNPTAFYLCASSTPIGGANYGYTFGSGTRLTVV.

This sequence joins TRBV29-1 and TRBJ2-3; no definite D call. This CDR3 contains 11 residues. V lost 0 bases, J lost 2 bases, and 0 bases lay in between. Germline CDR1 is SQVTM and CDR2 is ANQGSEA. The CDR3 sequence: CSVEDTDTQYF. In DNA, the CDR3 is TGCAGCGTTGAAGACACAGATACGCAGTATTTT.

This clonotype was picked up many times. The gene calls are TRBV4-3 and TRBJ1-4; the D is unclear. V was trimmed by 0 bases and J by 8 bases, leaving 7 bases between them. CDR3 length: 13 residues. Germline loops: CDR1 LGHNA, CDR2 YSLEER. CDR3 residues: CASSQDLGEKLFF. The CDR3 DNA reads as TGCGCCAGCAGCCAAGATCTAGGCGAAAAACTGTTTTTT.

This clonotype was seen many times. This chain uses TRBV5-4 with TRBJ2-5; the D is unclear. V was trimmed by 0 bases and J by 0 bases, leaving 6 bases between them. Germline loops: CDR1 SGHNT, CDR2 YYREEE (reference sequence). CDR3 length: 14 amino acids. The CDR3 nucleotides read TGTGCCAGCAGCTTGGGGGCGGACCAAGAGACCCAGTACTTC. Amino acid sequence: CASSLGADQETQYF.

This chain uses TRBV9 with TRBJ2-7; 8 bases align to TRBD1. Germline values: CDR1 SGDLS, CDR2 YYNGEE. The CDR3 runs to 14 residues. V trimming: 0 bases; J trimming: 6 bases; junction bases outside the gene matches: 5. The CDR3 loop reads CASSVGPGGFEQYF. The CDR3 bases are TGTGCCAGCAGCGTAGGTCCAGGGGGCTTCGAGCAGTACTTC. Variable domain in full (rest from reference TRBV9 and TRBJ2-7): DSGVTQTPKHLITATGQRVTLRCSPRSGDLSVYWYQQSLDQGLQFLIQYYNGEERAKGNILERFSAQQFPDLHSELNLSSLELGDSALYFCASSVGPGGFEQYFGPGTRLTVT.